This TCR beta chain is drawn from a study of patients and donors after allogeneic stem cell transplantation. TCRdb ran MiXCR on the RT-PCR reads and lists one entry per CDR3 protein. The table records approximately 98,000 distinct CDR3 sequences, 35% of them present only once. The V segment lost 5 bases and the J segment 7 bases; nucleotides outside the gene matches: 10. This CDR3 contains 16 residues. This clonotype has only a few counts. The sequenced sample consisted of blood, either unsorted or a sorted T cell fraction (not recorded which). The source is a human donor who was either an allogeneic HSCT recipient or a stem cell or donor lymphocyte infusion donor (not recorded which). It is not recorded whose cells these are; they may come from a transplant donor. The chain employs TRBV12-3 or TRBV12-4 and TRBJ2-1; 11 bases agree with TRBD2. The DNA for the CDR3 is TGTGCCAGCAGTGGGCCGACTAGCGGGATAAGAAATGAGCAGTTCTTC. Encoded protein: CASSGPTSGIRNEQFF.